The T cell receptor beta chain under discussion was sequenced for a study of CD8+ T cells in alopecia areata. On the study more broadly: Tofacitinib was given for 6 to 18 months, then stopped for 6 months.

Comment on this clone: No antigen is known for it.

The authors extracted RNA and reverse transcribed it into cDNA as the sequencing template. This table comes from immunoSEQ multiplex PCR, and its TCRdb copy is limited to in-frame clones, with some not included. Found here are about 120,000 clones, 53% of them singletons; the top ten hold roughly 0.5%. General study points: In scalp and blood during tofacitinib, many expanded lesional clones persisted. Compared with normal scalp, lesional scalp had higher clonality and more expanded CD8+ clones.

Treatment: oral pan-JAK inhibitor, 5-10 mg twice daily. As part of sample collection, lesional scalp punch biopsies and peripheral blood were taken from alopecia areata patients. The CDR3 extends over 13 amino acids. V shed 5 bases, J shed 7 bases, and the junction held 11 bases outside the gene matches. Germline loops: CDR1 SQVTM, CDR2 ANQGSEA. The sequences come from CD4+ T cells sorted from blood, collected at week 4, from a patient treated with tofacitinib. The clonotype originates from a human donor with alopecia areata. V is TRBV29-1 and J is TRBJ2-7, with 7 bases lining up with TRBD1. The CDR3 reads CSVQGDRVEEQYF. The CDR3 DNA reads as TGCAGCGTTCAGGGCGACAGGGTAGAAGAGCAGTACTTC.